This TCR beta chain was identified in a study of molecular identifiers for immune sequencing clone quantification. Study findings and constraints: Among some 1.1 million naive cells, spiked Jurkat TCR RNA from a single cell was reportedly detectable.

V lost 5 bases, J lost 0 bases, and 5 bases lay in between. This CDR3 has 13 amino acids. The germline V gene has CDR1 SGDLS and CDR2 YYNGEE. This clonotype was counted at least ten times. Antigen unknown. In preparing bulk TCR libraries, previously described methods and listed TCR primers were used. TCRdb independently ran MiXCR on the PCR reads; one entry per CDR3 protein. The repertoire consists of around 100,000 distinct CDR3 sequences, with 36% occurring once and the leading ten covering less than 5.5%. Naive CD8 T cells were FACS-sorted by CD8+CD4-CCR7+CD45RA+ markers. The chain has TRBV9 and TRBJ2-2, with D tentatively TRBD1 (5 bases). Specimen: naive CD8+ T cells from blood, with Jurkat cell RNA spiked in. This sample's subset: FACS-sorted CD8+CD4-CCR7+CD45RA+ naive T cells. This clonotype was sampled from a human donor in good health. Some libraries in this study had Jurkat cell RNA spiked in. The DNA of the CDR3 is TGTGCCAGCAGGGGGCCGAACACCGGGGAGCTGTTTTTT. Its translation: CASRGPNTGELFF.